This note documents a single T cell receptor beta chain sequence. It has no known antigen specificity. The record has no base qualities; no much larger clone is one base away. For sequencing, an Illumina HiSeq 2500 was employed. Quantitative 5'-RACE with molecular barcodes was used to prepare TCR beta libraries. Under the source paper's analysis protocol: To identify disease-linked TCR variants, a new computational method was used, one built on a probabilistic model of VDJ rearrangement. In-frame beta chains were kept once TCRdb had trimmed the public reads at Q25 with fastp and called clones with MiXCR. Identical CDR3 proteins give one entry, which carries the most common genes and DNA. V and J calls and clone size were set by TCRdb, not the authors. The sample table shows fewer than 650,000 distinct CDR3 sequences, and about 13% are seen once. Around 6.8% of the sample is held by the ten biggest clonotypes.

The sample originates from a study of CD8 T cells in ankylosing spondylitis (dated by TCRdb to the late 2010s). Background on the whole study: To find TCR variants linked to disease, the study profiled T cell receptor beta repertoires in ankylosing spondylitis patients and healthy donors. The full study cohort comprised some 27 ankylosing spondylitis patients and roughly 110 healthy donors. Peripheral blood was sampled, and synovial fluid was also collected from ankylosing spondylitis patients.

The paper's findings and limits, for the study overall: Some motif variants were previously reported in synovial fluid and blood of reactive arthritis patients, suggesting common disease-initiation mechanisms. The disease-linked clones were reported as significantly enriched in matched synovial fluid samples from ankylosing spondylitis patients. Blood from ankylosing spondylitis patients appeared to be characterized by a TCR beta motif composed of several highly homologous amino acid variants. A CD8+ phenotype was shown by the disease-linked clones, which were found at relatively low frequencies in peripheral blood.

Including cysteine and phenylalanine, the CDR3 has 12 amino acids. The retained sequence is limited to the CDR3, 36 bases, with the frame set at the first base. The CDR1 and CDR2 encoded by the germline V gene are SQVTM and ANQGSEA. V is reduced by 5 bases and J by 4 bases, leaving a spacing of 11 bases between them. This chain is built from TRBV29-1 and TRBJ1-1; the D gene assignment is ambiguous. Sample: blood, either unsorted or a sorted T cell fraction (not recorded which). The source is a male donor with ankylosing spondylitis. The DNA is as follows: TGCAGCGTTTCTGGGCAAGGCACTGAAGCTTTCTTT. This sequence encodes CSVSGQGTEAFF. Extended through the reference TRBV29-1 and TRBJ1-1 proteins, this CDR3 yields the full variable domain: SAVISQKPSRDICQRGTSLTIQCQVDSQVTMMFWYRQQPGQSLTLIATANQGSEATYESGFVIDKFPISRPNLTFSTLTVSNMSPEDSSIYLCSVSGQGTEAFFGQGTRLTVV.